This T cell receptor (beta chain) was obtained from a study of shared clonotypes between healthy human individuals. Overall study context: Two female and a few male donors aged 18 to 49 were enrolled. Study observations and caveats: Tissues were not sampled, only blood, and their repertoires likely differ.

Per germline, CDR1 MNHEY and CDR2 SVGAGI. V dropped 7 bases and J dropped 2; count of bases not matched to a gene: 3. CDR3 length: 14 amino acids. For each subset, genomic DNA was distributed in equal portions over several immunoSEQ plates. Unsorted PBMC replicate PCRs used approximately 290 ng DNA, roughly 30,000 T cell genomes. Profiling relied on immunoSEQ multiplex PCR, and the TCRdb table lists in-frame clones only, not all of them. The sample holds approximately 480,000 clones, about 75% seen once. A note on this clone: The antigen is undetermined.

The clonotype was recovered from a woman between 40 and 50 years old in good health. Some clones in this sample may be carry-over from other donors' samples. Sequenced: PBMCs. The chain employs TRBV6-5 and TRBJ2-7; 12 nucleotides match TRBD2. As DNA, the CDR3 is TGTGCCAGCAAGCTAGCGGGAGGGCCCTACGAGCAGTACTTC. It is translated as CASKLAGGPYEQYF.